This T cell receptor beta chain appears in the sequencing data of a study of circulating and synovial CD4+ cells in juvenile arthritis. Germline CDR1 SGHDT, CDR2 YYEEEE. The CDR3 length is 13 residues. Trimming removed 0 bases from V and 3 bases from J, with 7 bases in between. This table comes from immunoSEQ multiplex PCR, and its TCRdb copy is limited to in-frame clones, with some not included. The table has 3,000 or so clones, 88% seen once; the top ten hold 3% to 3.5%. The TCR sequence derives from a human donor with juvenile idiopathic arthritis. The sample was HLA-DR+ CD4+ T cells from blood. Subset given: circulating pathogenic-like lymphocytes, sorted as HLA-DR+CD14-CD3+CD4+CD25low/- blood T cells. The chain carries TRBV5-6 and TRBJ2-7, with D unresolved. CDR3 bases: TGTGCCAGCAGCTTGGCCCACAGCTACGAGCAGTACTTC. This gives the protein CASSLAHSYEQYF.